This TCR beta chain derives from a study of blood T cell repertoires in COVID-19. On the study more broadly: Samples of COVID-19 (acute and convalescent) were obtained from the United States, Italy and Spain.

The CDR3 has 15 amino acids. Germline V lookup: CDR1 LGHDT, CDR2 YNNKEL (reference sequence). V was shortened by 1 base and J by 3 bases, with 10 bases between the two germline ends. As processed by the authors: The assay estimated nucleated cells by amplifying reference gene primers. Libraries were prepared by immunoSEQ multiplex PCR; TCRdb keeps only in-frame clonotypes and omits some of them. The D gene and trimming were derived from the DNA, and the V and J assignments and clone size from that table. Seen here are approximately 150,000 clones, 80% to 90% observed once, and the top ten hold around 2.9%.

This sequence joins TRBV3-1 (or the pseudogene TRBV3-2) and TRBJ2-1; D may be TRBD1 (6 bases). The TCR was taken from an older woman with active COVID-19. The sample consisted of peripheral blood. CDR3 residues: CASSQGGQGYNEQFF. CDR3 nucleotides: TGTGCCAGCAGCCAAGGGGGGCAGGGCTACAATGAGCAGTTCTTC.